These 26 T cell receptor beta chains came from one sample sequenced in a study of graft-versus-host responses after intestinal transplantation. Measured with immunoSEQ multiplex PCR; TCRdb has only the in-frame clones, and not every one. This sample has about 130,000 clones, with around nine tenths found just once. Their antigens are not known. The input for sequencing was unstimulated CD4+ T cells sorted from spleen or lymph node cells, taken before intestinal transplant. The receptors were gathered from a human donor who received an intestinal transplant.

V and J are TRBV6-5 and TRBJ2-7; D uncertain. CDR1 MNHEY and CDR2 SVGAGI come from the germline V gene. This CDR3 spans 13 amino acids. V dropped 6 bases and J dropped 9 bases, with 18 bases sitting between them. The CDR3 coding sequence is TGTGCCAGCAGGCAACCGGACGGCTTTGGGCAGTACTTC. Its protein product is CASRQPDGFGQYF.

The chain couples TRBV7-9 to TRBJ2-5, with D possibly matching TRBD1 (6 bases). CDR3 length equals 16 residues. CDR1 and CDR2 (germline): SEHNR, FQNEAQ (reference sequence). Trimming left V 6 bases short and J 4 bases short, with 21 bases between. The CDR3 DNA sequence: TGTGCCAGCAGAGGGCTGGCGCAGGGGAAGAGAGAGACCCAGTACTTC. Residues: CASRGLAQGKRETQYF. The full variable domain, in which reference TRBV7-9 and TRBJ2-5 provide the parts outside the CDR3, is DTGVSQNPRHKITKRGQNVTFRCDPISEHNRLYWYRQTLGQGPEFLTYFQNEAQLEKSRLLSDRFSAERPKGSFSTLEIQRTEQGDSAMYLCASRGLAQGKRETQYFGPGTRLLVL.

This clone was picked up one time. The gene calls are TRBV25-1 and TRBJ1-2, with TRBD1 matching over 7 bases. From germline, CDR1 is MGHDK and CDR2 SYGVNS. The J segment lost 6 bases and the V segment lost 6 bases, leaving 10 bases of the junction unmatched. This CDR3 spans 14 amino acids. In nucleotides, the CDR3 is TGTGCCAGCAGCGTAACAGGGGCCTGGGATGGCTACACCTTC. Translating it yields CASSVTGAWDGYTF.

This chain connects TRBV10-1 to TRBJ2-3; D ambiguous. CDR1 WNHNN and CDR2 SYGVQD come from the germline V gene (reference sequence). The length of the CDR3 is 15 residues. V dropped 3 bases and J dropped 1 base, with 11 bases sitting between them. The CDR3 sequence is CASSEGVSGTDTQYF. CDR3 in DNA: TGCGCCAGCAGTGAAGGCGTGTCGGGCACAGATACGCAGTATTTT.

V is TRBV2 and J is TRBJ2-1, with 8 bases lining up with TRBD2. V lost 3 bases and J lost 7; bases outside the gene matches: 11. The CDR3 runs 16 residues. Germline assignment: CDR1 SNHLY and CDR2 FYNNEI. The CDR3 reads CASSDHGGATGNEQFF. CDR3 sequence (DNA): TGTGCCAGCAGTGACCACGGGGGGGCAACCGGGAATGAGCAGTTCTTC.

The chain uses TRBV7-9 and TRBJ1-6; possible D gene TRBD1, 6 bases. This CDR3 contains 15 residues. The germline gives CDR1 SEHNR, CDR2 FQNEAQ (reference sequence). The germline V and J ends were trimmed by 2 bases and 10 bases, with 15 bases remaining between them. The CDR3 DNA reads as TGTGCCAGCAGCTTATCGAGACAGGTTGGCTCACCCCTCCACTTT. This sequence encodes CASSLSRQVGSPLHF.

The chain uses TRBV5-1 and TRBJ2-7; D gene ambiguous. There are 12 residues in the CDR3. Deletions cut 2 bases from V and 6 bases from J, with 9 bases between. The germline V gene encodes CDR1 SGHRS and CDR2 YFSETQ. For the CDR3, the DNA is TGCGCCAGCAGCTTTCGAGGCGGCGAGCAGTACTTC. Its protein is CASSFRGGEQYF.

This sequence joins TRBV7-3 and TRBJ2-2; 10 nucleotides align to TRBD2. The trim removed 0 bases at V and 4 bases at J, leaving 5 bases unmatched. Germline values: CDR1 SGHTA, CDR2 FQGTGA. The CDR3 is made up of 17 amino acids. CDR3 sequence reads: CASSLTASGGRTGELFF. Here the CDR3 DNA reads TGTGCCAGCAGCTTAACGGCTAGCGGGGGACGCACCGGGGAGCTGTTTTTT.

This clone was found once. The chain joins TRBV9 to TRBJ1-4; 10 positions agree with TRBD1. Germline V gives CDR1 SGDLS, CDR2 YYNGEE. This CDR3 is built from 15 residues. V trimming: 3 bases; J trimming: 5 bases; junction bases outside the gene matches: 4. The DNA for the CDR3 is TGTGCCAGCAGCGCCGGGACAGGGGTAAATGAAAAACTGTTTTTT. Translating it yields CASSAGTGVNEKLFF.

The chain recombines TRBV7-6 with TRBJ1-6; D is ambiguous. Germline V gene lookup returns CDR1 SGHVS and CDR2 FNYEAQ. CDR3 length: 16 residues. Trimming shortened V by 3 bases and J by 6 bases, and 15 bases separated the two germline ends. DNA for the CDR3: TGTGCCAGCAGCTTCGCCCCGGGAGGAACTAATTCACCCCTCCACTTT. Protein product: CASSFAPGGTNSPLHF.

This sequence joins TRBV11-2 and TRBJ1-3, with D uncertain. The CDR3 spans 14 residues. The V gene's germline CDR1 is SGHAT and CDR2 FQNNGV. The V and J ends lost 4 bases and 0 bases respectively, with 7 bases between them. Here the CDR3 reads CASSSSLSGNTIYF. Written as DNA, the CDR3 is TGTGCCAGCAGCTCCTCGCTCTCTGGAAACACCATATATTTT. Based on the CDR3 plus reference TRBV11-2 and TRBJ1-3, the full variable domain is EAGVAQSPRYKIIEKRQSVAFWCNPISGHATLYWYQQILGQGPKLLIQFQNNGVVDDSQLPKDRFSAERLKGVDSTLKIQPAKLEDSAVYLCASSSSLSGNTIYFGEGSWLTVV.

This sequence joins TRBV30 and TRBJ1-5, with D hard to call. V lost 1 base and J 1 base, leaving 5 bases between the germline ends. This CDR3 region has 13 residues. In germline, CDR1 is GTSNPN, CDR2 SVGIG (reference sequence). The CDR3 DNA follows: TGTGCCTGGAGTGGGCGAAGCAATCAGCCCCAGCATTTT. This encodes CAWSGRSNQPQHF.

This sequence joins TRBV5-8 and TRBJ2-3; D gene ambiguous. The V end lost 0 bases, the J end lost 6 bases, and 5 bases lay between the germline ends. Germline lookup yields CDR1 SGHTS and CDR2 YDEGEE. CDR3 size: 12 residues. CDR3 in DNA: TGTGCCAGCAGCTTGGTATGGGATACGCAGTATTTT. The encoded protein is CASSLVWDTQYF.

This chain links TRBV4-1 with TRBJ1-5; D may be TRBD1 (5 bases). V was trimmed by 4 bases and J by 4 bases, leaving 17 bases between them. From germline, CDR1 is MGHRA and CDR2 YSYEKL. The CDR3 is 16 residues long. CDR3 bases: TGCGCCAGCAGCCTGACAGTCGGGGAGCCAAATCAGCCCCAGCATTTT. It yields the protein CASSLTVGEPNQPQHF.

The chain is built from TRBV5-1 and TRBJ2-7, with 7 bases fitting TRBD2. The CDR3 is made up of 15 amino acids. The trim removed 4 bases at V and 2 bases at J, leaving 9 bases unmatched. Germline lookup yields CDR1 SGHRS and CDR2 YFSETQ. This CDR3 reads CASSPGRPAAYEQYF. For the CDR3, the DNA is TGCGCCAGCAGCCCCGGGAGGCCCGCGGCCTACGAGCAGTACTTC.

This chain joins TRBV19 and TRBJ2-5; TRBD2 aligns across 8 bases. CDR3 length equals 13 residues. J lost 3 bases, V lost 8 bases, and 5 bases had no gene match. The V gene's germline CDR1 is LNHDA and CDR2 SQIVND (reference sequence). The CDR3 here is CASGRGLEETQYF. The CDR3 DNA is TGTGCCAGTGGTCGGGGACTAGAAGAGACCCAGTACTTC. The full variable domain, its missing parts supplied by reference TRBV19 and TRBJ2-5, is DGGITQSPKYLFRKEGQNVTLSCEQNLNHDAMYWYRQDPGQGLRLIYYSQIVNDFQKGDIAEGYSVSREKKESFPLTVTSAQKNPTAFYLCASGRGLEETQYFGPGTRLLVL.

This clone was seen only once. The CDR3 DNA follows: TGTGCCAGCAGCTTAGATGGTTCACCCCTCCACTTT. The encoded protein is CASSLDGSPLHF. V is TRBV11-3 and J is TRBJ1-6; D gene unclear. The CDR3 length is 12 residues. The V end lost 0 bases, the J end lost 9 bases, and 3 bases lay between the germline ends. The germline gives CDR1 SGHNT, CDR2 YENEEA.

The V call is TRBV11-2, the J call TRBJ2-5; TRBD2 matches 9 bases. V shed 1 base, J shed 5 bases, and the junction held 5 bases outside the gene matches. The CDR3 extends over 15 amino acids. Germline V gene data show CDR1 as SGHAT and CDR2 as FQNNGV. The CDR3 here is CASSLVAGGIETQYF. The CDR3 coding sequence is TGTGCCAGCAGCTTAGTGGCGGGGGGGATTGAGACCCAGTACTTC.

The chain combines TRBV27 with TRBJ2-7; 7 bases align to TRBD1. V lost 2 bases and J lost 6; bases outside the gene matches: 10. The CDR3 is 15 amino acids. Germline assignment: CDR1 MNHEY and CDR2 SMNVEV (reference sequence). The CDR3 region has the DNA TGTGCCAGCAGTTTAACCGGGACAGTGGCCTTCGAGCAGTACTTC. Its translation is CASSLTGTVAFEQYF.

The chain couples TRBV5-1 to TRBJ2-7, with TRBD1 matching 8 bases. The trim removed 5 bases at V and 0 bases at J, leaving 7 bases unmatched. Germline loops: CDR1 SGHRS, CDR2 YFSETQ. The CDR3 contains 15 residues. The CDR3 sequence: CASSTGTGTSYEQYF. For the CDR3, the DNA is TGCGCCAGCAGTACCGGGACAGGAACCTCCTACGAGCAGTACTTC.

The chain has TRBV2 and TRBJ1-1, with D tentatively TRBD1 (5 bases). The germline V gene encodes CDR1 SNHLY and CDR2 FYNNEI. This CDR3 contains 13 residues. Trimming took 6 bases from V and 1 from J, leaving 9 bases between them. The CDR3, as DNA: TGTGCCAGCAGGCCGGGACCGAACACTGAAGCTTTCTTT. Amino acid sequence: CASRPGPNTEAFF.

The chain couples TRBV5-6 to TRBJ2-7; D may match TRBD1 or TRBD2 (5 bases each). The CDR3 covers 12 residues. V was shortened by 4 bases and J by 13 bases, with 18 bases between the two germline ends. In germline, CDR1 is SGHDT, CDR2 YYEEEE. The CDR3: CASSKTGTPSYF. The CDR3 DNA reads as TGTGCCAGCAGCAAAACCGGGACCCCGAGCTACTTC.

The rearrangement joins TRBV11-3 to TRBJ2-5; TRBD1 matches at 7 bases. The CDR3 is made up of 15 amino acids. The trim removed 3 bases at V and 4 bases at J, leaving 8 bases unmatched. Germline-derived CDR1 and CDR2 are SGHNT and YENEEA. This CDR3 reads CASSFEGARGETQYF. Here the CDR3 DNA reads TGTGCCAGCAGCTTCGAGGGGGCTAGAGGAGAGACCCAGTACTTC.

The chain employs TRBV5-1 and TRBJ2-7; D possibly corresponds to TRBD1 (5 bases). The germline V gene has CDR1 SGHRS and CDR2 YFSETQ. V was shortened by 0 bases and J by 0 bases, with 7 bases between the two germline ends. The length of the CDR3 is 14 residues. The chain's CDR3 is CASSLGQSSYEQYF. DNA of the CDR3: TGCGCCAGCAGCTTGGGACAGAGCTCCTACGAGCAGTACTTC.

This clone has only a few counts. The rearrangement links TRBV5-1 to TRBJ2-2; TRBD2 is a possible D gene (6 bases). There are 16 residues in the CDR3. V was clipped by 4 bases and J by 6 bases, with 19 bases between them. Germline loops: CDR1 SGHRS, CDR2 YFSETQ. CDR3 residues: CASSPVLAGRPGELFF. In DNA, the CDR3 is TGCGCCAGCAGCCCGGTTTTGGCAGGGAGGCCCGGGGAGCTGTTTTTT.

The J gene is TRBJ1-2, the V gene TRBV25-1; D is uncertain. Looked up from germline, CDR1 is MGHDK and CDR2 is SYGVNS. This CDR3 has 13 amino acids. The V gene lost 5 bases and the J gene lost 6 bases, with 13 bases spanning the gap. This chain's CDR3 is CASSFATLDGYTF. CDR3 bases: TGTGCCAGCAGTTTCGCGACATTGGATGGCTACACCTTC.